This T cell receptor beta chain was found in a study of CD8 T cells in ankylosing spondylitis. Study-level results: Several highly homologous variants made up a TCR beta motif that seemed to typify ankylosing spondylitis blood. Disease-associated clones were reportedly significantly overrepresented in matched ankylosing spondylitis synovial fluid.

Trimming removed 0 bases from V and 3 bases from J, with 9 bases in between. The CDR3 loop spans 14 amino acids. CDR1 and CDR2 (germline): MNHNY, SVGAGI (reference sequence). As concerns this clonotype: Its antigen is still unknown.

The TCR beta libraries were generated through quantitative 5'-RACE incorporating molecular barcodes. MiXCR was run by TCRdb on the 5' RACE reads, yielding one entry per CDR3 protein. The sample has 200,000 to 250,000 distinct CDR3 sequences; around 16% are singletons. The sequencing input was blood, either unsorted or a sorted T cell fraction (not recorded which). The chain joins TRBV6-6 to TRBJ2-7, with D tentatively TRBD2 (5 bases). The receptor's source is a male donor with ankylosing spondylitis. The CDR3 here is CASSYSLLVYEQYF. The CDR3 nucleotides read TGTGCCAGCAGTTACTCGCTACTAGTCTACGAGCAGTACTTC.